The subject of this entry is one T cell receptor beta chain. The sample originates from a study of blood T cell repertoires in COVID-19. Assay: immunoSEQ multiplex PCR; the TCRdb copy retains only in-frame clones and omits some. The sample lists about 76,000 clones, 80% to 90% occurring once. The specimen was peripheral blood. The TCR sequence derives from a man in his fifties or sixties with COVID-19, enrolled during active disease.

CDR3: CASSLAKGGTRVYNEQFF. The CDR3, as DNA: TGTGCCAGCAGCTTGGCCAAAGGAGGGACTAGGGTTTACAATGAGCAGTTCTTC. The chain carries TRBV5-6 and TRBJ2-1; 8 positions agree with TRBD2. The CDR3 is 18 amino acids. Germline-derived CDR1 and CDR2 are SGHDT and YYEEEE. J was trimmed by 4 bases and V by 0 bases; bases with no gene match: 12.